The 32 T cell receptor beta chains below come from one sample, sequenced in a study of cytomegalovirus exposure and HLA in healthy donors. The PCR used 60 Vbeta and 13 Jbeta primers. Clones were sequenced by immunoSEQ multiplex PCR, and TCRdb holds only the in-frame ones, with some missing. The table has 65,000 to 100,000 clones, about 80% seen once. Sequencing was done on a sample of PBMCs. The origin of the receptors is a female donor in good health and CMV-seronegative.

This rearrangement joins TRBV9 to TRBJ2-2; 12 bases map to TRBD2. V was clipped by 3 bases and J by 7 bases; unmatched bases: 10. The germline CDR1 and CDR2 sequences are SGDLS and YYNGEE. CDR3 length: 17 amino acids. The CDR3 DNA sequence: TGTGCCAGCAGCGGGACTGGACTAGCGGGATGGGGCGGGGAGCTGTTTTTT. Protein: CASSGTGLAGWGGELFF.

The chain employs TRBV11-3 and TRBJ2-1; D may be TRBD2 (6 bases). Germline values: CDR1 SGHNT, CDR2 YENEEA. Trimming stripped 5 bases from V and 6 bases from J, with 14 bases between. The CDR3 is 14 residues long. The CDR3 region has the DNA TGTGCCAGCAGCCCCCCGGGACTGCTCAATGAGCAGTTCTTC. Protein: CASSPPGLLNEQFF. Using reference TRBV11-3 and TRBJ2-1 for the parts outside the CDR3, the full variable domain is EAGVVQSPRYKIIEKKQPVAFWCNPISGHNTLYWYLQNLGQGPELLIRYENEEAVDDSQLPKDRFSAERLKGVDSTLKIQPAELGDSAVYLCASSPPGLLNEQFFGPGTRLTVL.

This sequence joins TRBV10-3 and TRBJ1-1; 7 bases are shared with TRBD1. Trimming took 9 bases from V and 1 from J; bases not matched to a gene: 5. This CDR3 spans 13 amino acids. From germline, CDR1 is ENHRY and CDR2 SYGVKD. CDR3 residues: CAITGTENTEAFF. The CDR3 nucleotides are TGTGCCATTACCGGGACAGAGAACACTGAAGCTTTCTTT.

The chain links TRBV7-2 to TRBJ1-2; D not resolved. V was pared by 1 base and J by 2 bases, with 8 bases between. CDR3 length: 14 residues. From germline, CDR1 is SGHTA and CDR2 FQGNSA. CDR3 sequence reads: CASSLDGRNYGYTF. The CDR3 DNA reads TGTGCCAGCAGCTTAGATGGCAGGAACTATGGCTACACCTTC.

V is TRBV29-1 and J is TRBJ2-1; the match to TRBD2 covers 11 bases. V dropped 7 bases and J dropped 9; count of bases not matched to a gene: 8. The germline V gene has CDR1 SQVTM and CDR2 ANQGSEA. CDR3 length: 13 amino acids. The CDR3 DNA reads TGCAGCGGGGGTAGCGGGAGGGCCGGTGAGCAGTTCTTC. Protein sequence: CSGGSGRAGEQFF.

The genes are TRBV2 and TRBJ1-2; 9 nucleotides line up with TRBD1. The CDR3 covers 15 residues. Germline V lookup: CDR1 SNHLY, CDR2 FYNNEI. V was clipped by 3 bases and J by 2 bases; unmatched bases: 4. CDR3 coding DNA: TGTGCCAGCAGTGAGCCCGGGACAGGGAACTATGGCTACACCTTC. Protein sequence: CASSEPGTGNYGYTF.

The genes are TRBV13 and TRBJ1-1, with no clear D. In germline, CDR1 is PRHDT, CDR2 FYEKMQ (reference sequence). The CDR3 contains 12 residues. V lost 5 bases and J 3 bases, leaving 7 bases between the germline ends. The CDR3, as DNA: TGTGCCAGCAGCCCCCAGGACACTGAAGCTTTCTTT. Its protein product is CASSPQDTEAFF.

The V and J genes are TRBV30 and TRBJ1-6; D possibly corresponds to TRBD1 (6 bases). Trimming cost V 1 base and J 7 bases, with 17 bases left between them. CDR3 length: 16 amino acids. The germline CDR1 and CDR2 sequences are GTSNPN and SVGIG (reference sequence). This CDR3 is CAWSGVGTGRNSPLHF. The CDR3 DNA reads TGTGCCTGGAGTGGGGTTGGAACAGGGAGAAATTCACCCCTCCACTTT.

The rearrangement links TRBV5-1 to TRBJ1-2; D is ambiguous. This CDR3 has 15 residues. V lost 5 bases and J lost 2, with 16 bases in between. The germline gives CDR1 SGHRS, CDR2 YFSETQ. CDR3 nucleotides: TGCGCCAGCAGGGATCTCGAGGAACCGAACTATGGCTACACCTTC. Protein: CASRDLEEPNYGYTF. The whole variable domain, filled in from reference TRBV5-1 and TRBJ1-2, reads KAGVTQTPRYLIKTRGQQVTLSCSPISGHRSVSWYQQTPGQGLQFLFEYFSETQRNKGNFPGRFSGRQFSNSRSEMNVSTLELGDSALYLCASRDLEEPNYGYTFGSGTRLTVV.

The chain joins TRBV5-1 to TRBJ1-3, with D unclear. CDR1 and CDR2 (germline): SGHRS, YFSETQ. The V gene lost 0 bases and the J gene lost 0 bases, with 10 bases spanning the gap. CDR3 length: 16 residues. CDR3 bases: TGCGCCAGCAGCTTGGAAGCAGGACTCTCTGGAAACACCATATATTTT. Translated, it gives CASSLEAGLSGNTIYF.

The V gene is TRBV5-1, the J gene TRBJ1-6; D is ambiguous. The CDR3 runs 16 residues. The germline CDR1 and CDR2 sequences are SGHRS and YFSETQ. Trimming stripped 7 bases from V and 0 bases from J, with 14 bases between. CDR3 sequence reads: CASRVERSSYNSPLHF. The DNA of the CDR3 is TGCGCCAGCCGGGTCGAACGGAGCTCCTATAATTCACCCCTCCACTTT.

In nucleotides, the CDR3 is TGCGCCAGCAGCAGACGACCGGACAGGGGATCCAGCTCCTACAATGAGCAGTTCTTC. Protein product: CASSRRPDRGSSSYNEQFF. V gene TRBV5-1 combines with J gene TRBJ2-1, with 9 nucleotides matching TRBD1. This CDR3 spans 19 amino acids. Trimming took 4 bases from V and 0 from J; bases not matched to a gene: 14. The germline V gene encodes CDR1 SGHRS and CDR2 YFSETQ.

This clone was detected only once. CDR3 nucleotides: TGTGCCAGCAGCTTGGGGACAGCAATCTATGGCTACACCTTC. Protein sequence: CASSLGTAIYGYTF. The genes are TRBV5-6 and TRBJ1-2; maybe TRBD1 (6 bases). Germline V CDR1 and CDR2: SGHDT, YYEEEE. This CDR3 has 14 amino acids. V gave up 0 bases and J gave up 4 bases, with 10 bases separating them.

The rearrangement uses TRBV7-9 and TRBJ2-7; a weak D match, TRBD2 (5 bases). V lost 1 base to trimming and J lost 3 bases, with 10 bases between them. Germline V gene lookup returns CDR1 SEHNR and CDR2 FQNEAQ (reference sequence). The CDR3 is 14 amino acids. The CDR3 DNA reads as TGTGCCAGCAGCTTAGGTTCTGGGAGCTACGAGCAGTACTTC. The encoded protein is CASSLGSGSYEQYF.

The genes are TRBV4-1 and TRBJ1-6, with D possibly TRBD1 on 5 matching bases. Per germline, CDR1 MGHRA and CDR2 YSYEKL. This CDR3 is built from 15 residues. Trimming pared 7 bases from V and 7 bases from J, leaving 17 bases between. The CDR3 bases are TGCGCCAGCACCCCACAGGAACAGATGAATTCACCCCTCCACTTT. Its protein is CASTPQEQMNSPLHF.

The V gene is TRBV30, the J gene TRBJ1-5, with 7 bases that match TRBD1. V gave up 4 bases and J gave up 7 bases; unmatched junction bases: 7. Germline V gene data show CDR1 as GTSNPN and CDR2 as SVGIG (reference sequence). The CDR3 is 13 amino acids. The CDR3 protein is CAWKAGGDQPQHF. CDR3 nucleotide sequence: TGTGCCTGGAAAGCAGGGGGAGACCAGCCCCAGCATTTT.

The chain couples TRBV15 to TRBJ1-2; D not certain. Germline V gene data show CDR1 as LNHNV and CDR2 as YYDKDF (reference sequence). The CDR3 sequence is 15 residues long. V lost 5 bases and J lost 4, with 17 bases in between. The CDR3 DNA follows: TGTGCCACCAGCCCGGGGTCCGCCGACCTCTATGGCTACACCTTC. Amino acids: CATSPGSADLYGYTF.

CDR3 residues: CASSEGGTAYNEQFF. The CDR3 bases are TGTGCCAGCAGTGAAGGGGGGACTGCATACAATGAGCAGTTCTTC. The chain couples TRBV6-1 to TRBJ2-1, with D perhaps TRBD2 (6 bases). Germline V lookup: CDR1 MNHNS, CDR2 SASEGT. Trimming removed 1 base at V and 4 bases at J, with 11 bases between. The CDR3 is 15 residues long.

V and J are TRBV25-1 and TRBJ2-1, with D possibly matching TRBD1 (6 bases). Between the trimmed V and J ends, which lost 2 bases and 5 bases, there was a span of 7 bases. The CDR3 is 13 amino acids. Germline V gene lookup returns CDR1 MGHDK and CDR2 SYGVNS. This chain's CDR3 is CASSEEGDNEQFF. CDR3 DNA: TGTGCCAGCAGTGAAGAGGGGGACAATGAGCAGTTCTTC.

The V and J genes are TRBV19 and TRBJ1-1, with TRBD1 matching over 9 bases. CDR1 is LNHDA, CDR2 SQIVND, per germline (reference sequence). This CDR3 is 19 amino acids long. Trimming at V came to 2 bases and at J to 0 bases, leaving 13 bases not matched to a gene. CDR3 residues: CASSIYGDRETSMNTEAFF. The DNA of the CDR3 is TGTGCCAGTAGTATATACGGGGACAGGGAAACAAGTATGAACACTGAAGCTTTCTTT.

The rearrangement links TRBV5-6 to TRBJ2-1, with D possibly being TRBD2 (6 bases). V lost 0 bases, J lost 3 bases, and 19 bases lay in between. This CDR3 has 18 residues. CDR1 is SGHDT, CDR2 YYEEEE, per germline. CDR3 residues: CASSLARRVDSRYNEQFF. CDR3 in DNA: TGTGCCAGCAGCTTGGCCCGGAGGGTGGATAGCCGCTACAATGAGCAGTTCTTC.

The chain is built from TRBV7-9 and TRBJ2-5; D perhaps matches TRBD1 (6 bases). The V gene lost 4 bases and the J gene lost 8 bases, with 17 bases spanning the gap. CDR1 and CDR2 from the germline V gene are SEHNR and FQNEAQ (reference sequence). The CDR3 contains 14 residues. The CDR3 sequence: CASSSPGARETQYF. DNA of the CDR3: TGTGCCAGCAGCTCACCAGGGGCGCGAGAAACCCAGTACTTC.

The chain joins TRBV25-1 to TRBJ1-3; D is undetermined. In germline, CDR1 is MGHDK, CDR2 SYGVNS. V gave up 5 bases and J gave up 3 bases, with 20 bases separating them. This CDR3 is built from 17 residues. The CDR3 nucleotides are TGTGCCAGCAGTCCTATATTGGGTCAGGCGTATGGAAACACCATATATTTT. Translating it yields CASSPILGQAYGNTIYF.

The chain has TRBV6-1 and TRBJ1-5, with a tentative D call TRBD1 (6 bases). The germline gives CDR1 MNHNS, CDR2 SASEGT. Trimming left V 4 bases short and J 2 bases short, with 12 bases between. The CDR3 spans 15 residues. CDR3 in DNA: TGTGCCAGCAGTGTGGAGAACAGGGGCAATCAGCCCCAGCATTTT. Amino acid sequence: CASSVENRGNQPQHF.

This chain's CDR3 is CASKEGVQQPQHF. The DNA for the CDR3 is TGTGCCAGCAAGGAAGGGGTACAACAGCCCCAGCATTTT. The rearrangement uses TRBV2 and TRBJ1-5, with a tentative D call TRBD1 (5 bases). V lost 7 bases to trimming and J lost 7 bases, with 14 bases between them. The CDR3 length is 13 residues. The germline CDR1 and CDR2 sequences are SNHLY and FYNNEI.

The genes are TRBV7-8 and TRBJ2-1, with D unclear. The V gene lost 1 base and the J gene lost 5 bases, with 6 bases spanning the gap. The CDR3 runs to 13 residues. CDR1 SGHVS and CDR2 FQNEAQ come from the germline V gene. CDR3 loop: CASSLDYNNEQFF. The CDR3 DNA follows: TGTGCCAGCAGCTTAGACTACAACAATGAGCAGTTCTTC. Variable domain in full (rest from reference TRBV7-8 and TRBJ2-1): GAGVSQSPRYKVAKRGQDVALRCDPISGHVSLFWYQQALGQGPEFLTYFQNEAQLDKSGLPSDRFFAERPEGSVSTLKIQRTQQEDSAVYLCASSLDYNNEQFFGPGTRLTVL.

As for this clone: Germline and junction disagree at one end, which may indicate a read error. V and J are TRBV7-7 and TRBJ2-5; D perhaps matches TRBD2 (7 bases). Germline CDR1 and CDR2: SSHAT and FNYEAQ (reference sequence). This CDR3 region has 13 residues. The DNA for the CDR3 is TGTGCTAGCAGCTTAGGGGGGGAAGAGACCCAGTACTTC. This translates into CASSLGGEETQYF.

The chain carries TRBV4-1 and TRBJ2-1; D ambiguous. V lost 3 bases, J lost 2 bases, and 11 bases lay in between. The germline V gene encodes CDR1 MGHRA and CDR2 YSYEKL. This CDR3 has 15 residues. As DNA, the CDR3 is TGCGCCAGCAGCCACCGCGCCACGGCCTACAATGAGCAGTTCTTC. It yields the protein CASSHRATAYNEQFF.

CDR3 bases: TGTGCCAGCATGCAGGGTCAAAATAATTCACCCCTCCACTTT. Amino acids: CASMQGQNNSPLHF. The chain joins TRBV28 to TRBJ1-6; D may be TRBD1 (5 bases). V lost 7 bases, J lost 5 bases, and 12 bases lay in between. Germline lookup yields CDR1 MDHEN and CDR2 SYDVKM. This CDR3 is built from 14 residues.

The chain has TRBV7-8 and TRBJ2-7; a weak D match, TRBD2 (6 bases). V was cut by 4 bases and J by 4 bases, with 11 bases left in between. Germline-derived CDR1 and CDR2 are SGHVS and FQNEAQ. This CDR3 has 13 residues. The chain's CDR3 is CASSSSGTYEQYF. The DNA for the CDR3 is TGTGCCAGCAGCTCGTCCGGGACTTACGAGCAGTACTTC.

V and J are TRBV28 and TRBJ1-4; no clear D gene. The CDR3 covers 15 residues. Germline CDR1 MDHEN, CDR2 SYDVKM. Trimming stripped 5 bases from V and 3 bases from J, with 13 bases between. This chain's CDR3 is CASSPPETANEKLFF. Here the CDR3 DNA reads TGTGCCAGCAGTCCTCCGGAGACCGCTAATGAAAAACTGTTTTTT.

This chain links TRBV9 with TRBJ1-6; 9 nucleotides line up with TRBD1. CDR3 size: 15 residues. J gave up 8 bases and V 4 bases, and 7 bases lay outside the gene matches. Germline V CDR1 and CDR2: SGDLS, YYNGEE. The CDR3 DNA reads TGTGCCAGCAGCCCCCGCGACAGGGGGTATTCACCCCTCCACTTT. Amino acid sequence: CASSPRDRGYSPLHF.